The 2 T cell receptor beta chains given below trace back to one sample, sequenced in a study of cytomegalovirus exposure and HLA in healthy donors. PCR involved 60 Vbeta and 13 Jbeta primers. Produced via immunoSEQ multiplex PCR; TCRdb's table is partial and in-frame only. The table shows over 120,000 clones, with over 65% occurring only once. The sequenced sample was PBMCs. The source is a female donor in good health and CMV-seronegative.

The chain recombines TRBV30 with TRBJ2-7; a possible D gene is TRBD2 (6 bases). The V gene lost 0 bases and the J gene lost 9 bases, with 12 bases spanning the gap. The CDR3 is 12 amino acids. The germline V gene encodes CDR1 GTSNPN and CDR2 SVGIG (reference sequence). CDR3 coding DNA: TGTGCCTGGAGTGTCGACGTGGGGGGGCAGTACTTC. Its translation is CAWSVDVGGQYF.

This clone was detected a few times. The V gene is TRBV5-8, the J gene TRBJ1-1; TRBD1 might be the D (5 bases). Trimming took off 5 bases at V and 6 bases at J, with 14 bases between the two ends. Germline loops: CDR1 SGHTS, CDR2 YDEGEE. The CDR3 runs to 13 residues. The CDR3 DNA follows: TGTGCCAGCAGAAAAAGGGGCGCCCCTGAAGCTTTCTTT. Amino acid sequence: CASRKRGAPEAFF.